This T cell receptor (beta chain) was found in a study of human T cells and chemical hapten exposure. Study-wide results and caveats: Donors, who had alopecia, may show an immune response that differs from healthy people's.

Trimming cost V 5 bases and J 1 base, with 11 bases left between them. CDR1 SGHTA and CDR2 FQGNSA come from the germline V gene. The CDR3 sequence is 14 residues long. The time point here: pre-sensitization, week 0. Treatment of the sample: therapeutic diphenylcyclopropenone sensitization with weekly scalp DPC. Donors, patients with alopecia ranging from 18 to 70 years old and judged suitable for DPC, provided samples. This clonotype was counted ten times or more. Its target is unknown. TCRdb recomputed calls from the RACE reads with MiXCR, one row per CDR3 protein. The table has approximately 370,000 distinct CDR3 sequences, 5% to 6.5% seen once; the top ten hold roughly 8.2%.

The sample was whole blood, taken in connection with sensitization to the hapten diphenylcyclopropenone (DPC). This chain links TRBV7-2 with TRBJ2-5; D uncertain. This TCR was recovered from a woman younger than 30 with alopecia areata. Some clones in this sample may be carry-over from other donors' samples. CDR3 bases: TGTGCCAGCAGCCCCACCCGGAGCCAAGAGACCCAGTACTTC. As protein: CASSPTRSQETQYF. Combining the CDR3 with reference TRBV7-2 and TRBJ2-5 gives the whole variable domain GAGVSQSPSNKVTEKGKDVELRCDPISGHTALYWYRQSLGQGLEFLIYFQGNSAPDKSGLPSDRFSAERTGGSVSTLTIQRTQQEDSAVYLCASSPTRSQETQYFGPGTRLLVL.